This T cell receptor (beta chain) was observed in a study of T cells after yellow fever vaccination. For the study at large: The SMART-Seq v4 Ultra Low Input method served to prepare the low-cell-number fractions. General study findings and limits: A large majority of primary-vaccination clones showed up again after the booster (approximately 96% CD4, around 90% CD8). Weaker overall was a secondary response that nonetheless peaked faster, on day 5 versus 15. Within FACS-sorted repertoires, abundant clonotypes contaminating from the bulk population could be present.

For this clonotype: Its specificity is unknown.

TCRdb reanalysed the 5' RACE reads using MiXCR and keeps one entry per CDR3 protein. The sample records roughly 400,000 distinct CDR3 sequences, about 19% being singletons. The V and J ends lost 4 bases and 8 bases respectively, with 20 bases between them. The germline V gene has CDR1 LGHNA and CDR2 YSLEER. The CDR3 is 15 amino acids. The chain employs TRBV4-3 and TRBJ1-2; D possibly corresponds to TRBD1 (6 bases). The sequence was obtained from a man aged 18-30 years who received the YFV17D yellow fever vaccine. The sequencing used PBMCs, collected before the yellow fever booster vaccination. The CDR3 DNA reads as TGCGCCAGCAGCCGCCTGAACAGGGTCGGAGGAGGCTACACCTTC. Its translation is CASSRLNRVGGGYTF.